Sequencing of this TCR beta chain was carried out in a study of blood T cell repertoires in COVID-19. V lost 2 bases and J lost 2, with 20 bases in between. CDR1 is MNHNS, CDR2 SASEGT, per germline. There are 18 residues in the CDR3. TCRdb's copy holds only in-frame clones and misses some; the assay was immunoSEQ multiplex PCR. This sample carries around 100,000 clones, 70% to 90% of them seen once, and the ten largest clones take about 2%. The receptor was isolated from a human donor in a cohort sampled during active COVID-19. The V gene is TRBV6-1, the J gene TRBJ2-3; the D gene is possibly TRBD2 (7 bases). Sequencing input: peripheral blood. CDR3: CASSEYGGLRTATDTQYF. The DNA of the CDR3 is TGTGCCAGCAGTGAATACGGGGGGCTCCGAACAGCCACAGATACGCAGTATTTT.